This is a list of T cell receptor beta chains from one sample in a study of blood T cells in healthy people across ages. Using its own MiXCR run on the 5' RACE reads, TCRdb lists one record per CDR3 protein. The data hold 800,000 to 950,000 distinct CDR3 sequences, with 35% to 40% observed a single time. Input material: blood. All receptors derive from a man aged 18 to 30 in good health. Both conserved end residues are trimmed from each CDR3. The order of the fields is J gene, V gene, CDR3 protein.

j_call: TRBJ1-4; v_call: TRBV6-2/TRBV6-3; cdr3_aa: ASSWDSRNEKLF
j_call: TRBJ2-1; v_call: TRBV4-3; cdr3_aa: ASSQASSGGSNEQF
j_call: TRBJ2-5; v_call: TRBV20-1; cdr3_aa: SAISGGAQETQY
j_call: TRBJ2-5; v_call: TRBV19; cdr3_aa: ASSTNMGSEQY
j_call: TRBJ2-1; v_call: TRBV4-3; cdr3_aa: ASSQERGLVDEQF
j_call: TRBJ2-7; v_call: TRBV29-1; cdr3_aa: SVVGTGRYEQY
j_call: TRBJ1-2; v_call: TRBV19; cdr3_aa: ASSIAWPNYGYT
j_call: TRBJ2-5; v_call: TRBV20-1; cdr3_aa: SARDTRGVIQEIQY
j_call: TRBJ2-7; v_call: TRBV29-1; cdr3_aa: SVDGYEQY
j_call: TRBJ1-2; v_call: TRBV10-3; cdr3_aa: AISRGSGYGYT
j_call: TRBJ2-2; v_call: TRBV9; cdr3_aa: VSSLDLRAGELF
j_call: TRBJ2-1; v_call: TRBV7-9; cdr3_aa: ASSSRTGSKHNEQF
j_call: TRBJ2-7; v_call: TRBV10-3; cdr3_aa: AIYYEQY
j_call: TRBJ2-1; v_call: TRBV10-3; cdr3_aa: AISLTTSGPLNEQF
j_call: -; v_call: TRBV13; cdr3_aa: ASSVRDRDYEQY
j_call: TRBJ2-3; v_call: TRBV29-1; cdr3_aa: SVETGGSTDTQY
j_call: TRBJ2-1; v_call: TRBV12-3/TRBV12-4; cdr3_aa: ASNFGGDLNEQF
j_call: TRBJ1-4; v_call: TRBV6-5; cdr3_aa: ATGQGTFPREKLF
j_call: TRBJ2-5; v_call: TRBV6-2/TRBV6-3; cdr3_aa: ASSWDGESNEQY
j_call: TRBJ1-1; v_call: TRBV12-3/TRBV12-4; cdr3_aa: ASSLRGRGTEAF
j_call: TRBJ1-2; v_call: TRBV12-3/TRBV12-4; cdr3_aa: ASRDYSYYGYT
j_call: TRBJ1-1; v_call: TRBV12-3/TRBV12-4; cdr3_aa: ASSLNTGSTEAF
j_call: TRBJ2-2; v_call: TRBV5-1; cdr3_aa: ASSSILDSYTGELF
j_call: TRBJ2-1; v_call: TRBV20-1; cdr3_aa: SARDLAGSSYNEQF
j_call: TRBJ1-2; v_call: TRBV7-9; cdr3_aa: ALVSHGNYGYT
j_call: -; v_call: TRBV6-2/TRBV6-3; cdr3_aa: ASTMAGEAYEQY
j_call: TRBJ2-1; v_call: TRBV27; cdr3_aa: ASSRTGGRYNEQF
j_call: TRBJ1-2; v_call: TRBV18; cdr3_aa: ASSPEQNLYGYT
j_call: TRBJ2-3; v_call: TRBV7-2; cdr3_aa: ASSAPWLAGRTDTQY
j_call: TRBJ2-3; v_call: TRBV12-3/TRBV12-4; cdr3_aa: ASNPGLAETDTQY
j_call: TRBJ2-7; v_call: TRBV7-9; cdr3_aa: ASSRHSYEQY
j_call: TRBJ2-1; v_call: TRBV7-3; cdr3_aa: ASSLTIARFNEQF
j_call: TRBJ2-7; v_call: TRBV4-3; cdr3_aa: ASSQERSNYEQY
j_call: TRBJ2-3; v_call: TRBV20-1; cdr3_aa: SARGGLAGATDTQY
j_call: TRBJ2-1; v_call: TRBV10-3; cdr3_aa: AISEQPQGNPYNEQF
j_call: TRBJ1-3; v_call: TRBV9; cdr3_aa: ASSERSSGNTIY
j_call: TRBJ2-1; v_call: TRBV4-1; cdr3_aa: ASSQGSVADEQF
j_call: TRBJ1-2; v_call: TRBV29-1; cdr3_aa: SVGHRTMLSVYGCT
j_call: TRBJ2-7; v_call: TRBV9; cdr3_aa: ASGSVSGRSYNEQY
j_call: TRBJ2-3; v_call: TRBV9; cdr3_aa: ASSVSSGRSSTDTQY
j_call: TRBJ2-6; v_call: TRBV28; cdr3_aa: ASSLQVSGANVLT
j_call: TRBJ2-5; v_call: TRBV9; cdr3_aa: ASSFRTSGFAGSGEETQY
j_call: TRBJ1-2; v_call: TRBV12-3/TRBV12-4; cdr3_aa: VSMQMGGYT
j_call: TRBJ2-7; v_call: TRBV7-2; cdr3_aa: ASSLKTSGMYEQY
j_call: TRBJ2-5; v_call: TRBV4-3; cdr3_aa: VSSQDTDPQETQY
j_call: TRBJ1-2; v_call: TRBV7-2; cdr3_aa: ASSLQGVSYGYT
j_call: TRBJ1-2; v_call: TRBV4-3; cdr3_aa: ASSQDRREAT
j_call: TRBJ2-3; v_call: TRBV20-1; cdr3_aa: SARRISGTDTQY
j_call: TRBJ1-2; v_call: TRBV27; cdr3_aa: ASSPGSFRGYT
j_call: TRBJ1-1; v_call: TRBV12-3/TRBV12-4; cdr3_aa: ASSSGTGGCEAF
j_call: TRBJ1-2; v_call: TRBV5-5; cdr3_aa: ASSLGGIIANYGYT
j_call: TRBJ2-5; v_call: TRBV3-1; cdr3_aa: ASSPKDRGGDEQY
j_call: TRBJ1-2; v_call: TRBV7-2; cdr3_aa: ASSFVSLYGYT
j_call: TRBJ2-4; v_call: TRBV27; cdr3_aa: ASSRQGNGKNIQY
j_call: TRBJ2-5; v_call: TRBV5-6; cdr3_aa: ASSPWSWETQY
j_call: TRBJ2-3; v_call: TRBV4-2; cdr3_aa: ASSQAQRRDTQY
j_call: TRBJ2-5; v_call: TRBV12-3/TRBV12-4; cdr3_aa: ASSLTSGARNEQY
j_call: TRBJ2-5; v_call: TRBV20-1; cdr3_aa: SASEGQGYQETQY
j_call: TRBJ2-5; v_call: TRBV20-1; cdr3_aa: SASPGGETQY